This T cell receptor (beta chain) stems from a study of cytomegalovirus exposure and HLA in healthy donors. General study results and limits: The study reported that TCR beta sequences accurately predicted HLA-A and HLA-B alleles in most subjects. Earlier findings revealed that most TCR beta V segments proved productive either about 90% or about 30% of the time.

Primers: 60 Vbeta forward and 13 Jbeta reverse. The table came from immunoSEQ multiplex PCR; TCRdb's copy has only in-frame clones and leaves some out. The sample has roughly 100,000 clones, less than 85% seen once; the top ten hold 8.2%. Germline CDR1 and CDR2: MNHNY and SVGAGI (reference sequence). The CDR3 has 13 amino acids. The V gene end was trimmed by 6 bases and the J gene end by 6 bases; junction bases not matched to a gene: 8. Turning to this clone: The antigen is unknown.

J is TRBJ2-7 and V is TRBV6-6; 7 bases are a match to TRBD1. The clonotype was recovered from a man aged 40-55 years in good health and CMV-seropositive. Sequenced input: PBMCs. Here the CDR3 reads CASRQDRLGEQYF. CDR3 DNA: TGTGCCAGCAGGCAGGACAGGCTAGGCGAGCAGTACTTC.